These 32 T cell receptor beta chains share one sample of origin, sequenced in a study of early T cells in non-severe SARS-CoV-2 infection. One entry per CDR3 protein, called by TCRdb with MiXCR from the 5' RACE reads. Among nearly 90,000 distinct CDR3 sequences listed, approximately 14% were seen once. The material sequenced was whole blood. Every receptor here comes from an adult who was a healthcare worker with PCR-confirmed SARS-CoV-2 infection or an uninfected control (not recorded which).

This clonotype was counted a few times. This chain connects TRBV12-5 to TRBJ1-1; tentatively, D is TRBD1 (6 bases). The germline V gene encodes CDR1 LGHNT and CDR2 FRNRAP. V was trimmed by 1 base and J by 0 bases, leaving 27 bases between them. This CDR3 comprises 21 residues. The CDR3 DNA follows: TGTGCTAGTGGTTTGGACCCCATTCAGGGGATTGAAGGGGTGATGAACACTGAAGCTTTCTTT. Translating it yields CASGLDPIQGIEGVMNTEAFF.

This clonotype was detected ten times or more. The chain employs TRBV6-2 or TRBV6-3 and TRBJ1-1; 10 bases line up with TRBD1. V lost 6 bases to trimming and J lost 2 bases; unmatched junction nucleotides: 9. From germline, CDR1 is MNHEY and CDR2 SVGEGT. The CDR3 is made up of 16 amino acids. CDR3 region: CASRRQGAMGNTEAFF. In nucleotides, the CDR3 is TGTGCCAGCAGAAGACAGGGGGCAATGGGAAACACTGAAGCTTTCTTT.

The table lists this clonotype with a count of one. Since no conserved phenylalanine or tryptophan closes the CDR3, a read error is the likely cause. The chain has TRBV6-5 and TRBJ2-3; 10 nucleotides agree with TRBD1. J lost 4 bases, V lost 6 bases, and 7 bases had no gene match. Germline values: CDR1 MNHEY, CDR2 SVGAGI. The CDR3 contains 15 residues. The CDR3 bases are TGTGCCAGCAGCCCGGACAGGGGGGTAGCAGATACGCAGTATCTT. Protein sequence: CASSPDRGVADTQYL.

V is TRBV19 and J is TRBJ2-1, with 9 bases matching TRBD2. V gave up 5 bases and J gave up 4 bases; unmatched junction bases: 6. CDR3 size: 15 residues. Germline lookup yields CDR1 LNHDA and CDR2 SQIVND (reference sequence). Here the CDR3 DNA reads TGTGCCAGTAGTTTCTTTAGCGGGAGTTACAATGAGCAGTTCTTC. This codes for CASSFFSGSYNEQFF.

This rearrangement joins TRBV6-5 to TRBJ1-5; perhaps TRBD1 as D (6 bases). Trimming pared 0 bases from V and 6 bases from J, leaving 9 bases between. CDR3 length equals 14 residues. Germline V gene lookup returns CDR1 MNHEY and CDR2 SVGAGI. For the CDR3, the DNA is TGTGCCAGCAGTTACTCGATCAGGGGTCAGCCCCAGCATTTT. Translating it yields CASSYSIRGQPQHF.

This clonotype showed up just a few times. This sequence joins TRBV12-3 or TRBV12-4 and TRBJ2-1; 8 bases match TRBD2. CDR3 length: 15 residues. V gave up 7 bases and J gave up 7 bases; unmatched junction bases: 12. CDR3 residues: CASMAGGPMGNEQFF. The DNA for the CDR3 is TGTGCCAGCATGGCGGGAGGCCCCATGGGGAATGAGCAGTTCTTC.

This clonotype has a handful of counts. The chain is built from TRBV25-1 and TRBJ2-5, with TRBD1 matching 7 bases. Trimming at V came to 9 bases and at J to 9 bases, leaving 4 bases not matched to a gene. In germline, CDR1 is MGHDK, CDR2 SYGVNS. The length of the CDR3 is 10 residues. The CDR3, as DNA: TGTGCCAGTGCAGGGGGACCCCAGTACTTC. Translating it yields CASAGGPQYF.

The J gene is TRBJ1-5, the V gene TRBV20-1, with 12 bases fitting TRBD1. The CDR3 is 15 residues long. Germline V gene data show CDR1 as DFQATT and CDR2 as SNEGSKA (reference sequence). J gave up 6 bases and V 6 bases, and 9 bases lay outside the gene matches. The chain's CDR3 is CSAAGTGGPSQPQHF. CDR3 coding DNA: TGCAGTGCCGCCGGGACAGGGGGCCCCAGTCAGCCCCAGCATTTT.

The V gene is TRBV10-2, the J gene TRBJ1-1; D remains unclear. CDR3 size: 14 residues. Germline values: CDR1 WSHSY, CDR2 SAAADI. Trimming took off 4 bases at V and 4 bases at J, with 13 bases between the two ends. The CDR3 DNA follows: TGCGCCAGCAGTGCGGGTGGATCTTCCACTGAAGCTTTCTTT. As protein: CASSAGGSSTEAFF.

This clonotype was detected a few times. This chain connects TRBV5-1 to TRBJ2-7; TRBD1 matches 8 bases. CDR3 length equals 14 residues. The V gene end was trimmed by 4 bases and the J gene end by 3 bases; junction bases not matched to a gene: 6. Germline V gene sequence: CDR1 SGHRS, CDR2 YFSETQ. The CDR3 loop is CASSHGQGVYEQYF. For the CDR3, the DNA is TGCGCCAGCAGCCACGGACAGGGCGTCTACGAGCAGTACTTC.

This chain links TRBV20-1 with TRBJ1-4, with TRBD1 matching over 8 bases. The trim removed 6 bases at V and 8 bases at J, leaving 8 bases unmatched. The CDR3 has 13 residues. Germline V gives CDR1 DFQATT, CDR2 SNEGSKA (reference sequence). This chain's CDR3 is CSAEDRANEKLFF. The CDR3 region has the DNA TGCAGTGCCGAGGACAGGGCAAACGAAAAACTGTTTTTT.

This clonotype was observed a few times. The chain is built from TRBV12-3 or TRBV12-4 and TRBJ2-3; a possible D gene is TRBD2 (5 bases). V was clipped by 6 bases and J by 2 bases, with 18 bases between them. The CDR3 length is 16 residues. This chain's CDR3 is CASSPIIREFTDTQYF. DNA of the CDR3: TGTGCCAGCAGCCCAATTATAAGGGAGTTCACAGATACGCAGTATTTT.

This sequence joins TRBV20-1 and TRBJ1-2; 7 bases map to TRBD1. CDR3 length: 13 residues. After removal of 7 bases from V and 3 bases from J, the junction contained 8 bases not matched to a gene. Germline lookup yields CDR1 DFQATT and CDR2 SNEGSKA (reference sequence). CDR3 sequence (DNA): TGCAGTGTTAACAGGGGCTGGGACTATGGCTACACCTTC. This gives the protein CSVNRGWDYGYTF.

The table lists this clonotype with a few counts. The chain has TRBV6-2 or TRBV6-3 and TRBJ2-4; D may match TRBD1 or TRBD2 (6 bases each). Trimming removed 4 bases at V and 15 bases at J, with 16 bases between. The CDR3 is 12 residues long. Germline V gene lookup returns CDR1 MNHEY and CDR2 SVGEGT. CDR3 sequence (DNA): TGTGCCAGCAGTTCAGTCGGGGGCGGCCCGTACTTC. Amino acids: CASSSVGGGPYF.

This clonotype was counted only a few times. J is TRBJ2-7 and V is TRBV12-3 or TRBV12-4, with 7 bases matching TRBD2. V was clipped by 3 bases and J by 6 bases; unmatched bases: 2. The CDR3 runs 12 residues. CDR3 sequence: CASSLGGAEQYF. The CDR3 DNA reads as TGTGCCAGCAGTTTGGGAGGGGCCGAGCAGTACTTC.

This clonotype was seen more than once but under ten times. V usage is TRBV5-1 and J usage is TRBJ2-5, with D perhaps TRBD1 or TRBD2 (6 bases each). Trimming took off 4 bases at V and 5 bases at J, with 15 bases between the two ends. Germline V gives CDR1 SGHRS, CDR2 YFSETQ. The CDR3 extends over 14 amino acids. The CDR3 region is CASSPQMGGETQYF. The CDR3 DNA reads as TGCGCCAGCAGCCCCCAAATGGGGGGCGAGACCCAGTACTTC.

The chain combines TRBV29-1 with TRBJ2-2, with 14 bases aligning to TRBD2. CDR1 is SQVTM, CDR2 ANQGSEA, per germline. V trimming: 4 bases; J trimming: 2 bases; junction bases outside the gene matches: 6. The CDR3 has 17 residues. CDR3 DNA: TGCAGCGTTGGAGGACTAGCGGGAGGCCTTAACACCGGGGAGCTGTTTTTT. Protein product: CSVGGLAGGLNTGELFF.

V is TRBV7-2 and J is TRBJ2-2, with D maybe TRBD1 (6 bases). The CDR3 has 15 residues. V was pared by 6 bases and J by 2 bases, with 13 bases between. Germline-derived CDR1 and CDR2 are SGHTA and FQGNSA. CDR3 loop: CASSGQIVNTGELFF. CDR3 DNA: TGTGCCAGCAGTGGACAGATTGTCAACACCGGGGAGCTGTTTTTT.

On this clonotype itself: One end of the junction fails to match germline, which may point to a read error. CDR3 region: CASSYGQGNSEAFF. The CDR3, as DNA: TGTGCCAGCAGCTACGGACAGGGGAACTCTGAAGCTTTCTTT. The V call is TRBV5-4, the J call TRBJ1-1; 9 bases fit TRBD1. The CDR3 extends over 14 amino acids. CDR1 and CDR2 from the germline V gene are SGHNT and YYREEE (reference sequence).

In its sample, this clonotype was seen a few times. The gene calls are TRBV4-1 and TRBJ2-1; 10 bases map to TRBD2. The trim removed 4 bases at V and 4 bases at J, leaving 4 bases unmatched. CDR1 MGHRA and CDR2 YSYEKL come from the germline V gene. The CDR3 covers 15 residues. The CDR3 sequence is CASSPLAGEYNEQFF. The CDR3 DNA reads as TGCGCCAGCAGCCCCCTAGCGGGGGAGTACAATGAGCAGTTCTTC.

CDR3 in amino acids: CASSEGGTGGEQYF. DNA of the CDR3: TGTGCCAGCAGTGAGGGGGGGACAGGAGGCGAGCAGTACTTC. V gene TRBV6-1 combines with J gene TRBJ2-7; weak D call: TRBD1 (8 bases). This CDR3 spans 14 amino acids. Germline V gene data show CDR1 as MNHNS and CDR2 as SASEGT. Trimming stripped 3 bases from V and 6 bases from J, with 15 bases between.

The rearrangement joins TRBV30 to TRBJ2-7; the match to TRBD2 covers 8 bases. Germline CDR1 reads GTSNPN; CDR2 reads SVGIG (reference sequence). The length of the CDR3 is 13 residues. J was trimmed by 1 base and V by 5 bases; bases with no gene match: 4. The CDR3 here is CAWEGLASYEQYF. Here the CDR3 DNA reads TGTGCCTGGGAAGGACTAGCATCCTACGAGCAGTACTTC.

This clonotype occurred a few times. The CDR3 spells CSARDQGYGGDGYTF. In nucleotides, the CDR3 is TGCAGTGCTAGAGATCAGGGCTACGGGGGCGATGGCTACACCTTC. This rearrangement joins TRBV20-1 to TRBJ1-2, with a possible D match to TRBD1 (6 bases). Germline V lookup: CDR1 DFQATT, CDR2 SNEGSKA (reference sequence). The CDR3 contains 15 residues. The V end lost 0 bases, the J end lost 6 bases, and 17 bases lay between the germline ends.

This chain joins TRBV18 and TRBJ1-3; unclear D gene. The length of the CDR3 is 17 residues. Germline V gives CDR1 KGHSH, CDR2 LQKENI. V was clipped by 1 base and J by 2 bases, with 15 bases between them. CDR3 in amino acids: CASSPQYTESPGNTIYF. The CDR3 coding sequence is TGTGCCAGCTCACCACAGTACACTGAATCCCCTGGAAACACCATATATTTT.

This clonotype was detected only a few times. The chain joins TRBV29-1 to TRBJ2-7; D possibly uses TRBD1 or TRBD2 (6 bases each). This CDR3 comprises 14 residues. The germline CDR1 and CDR2 sequences are SQVTM and ANQGSEA. V lost 2 bases to trimming and J lost 2 bases, with 13 bases between them. CDR3 DNA: TGCAGCGTTGAAAGCCGGGGGCCTACCTACGAGCAGTACTTC. This codes for CSVESRGPTYEQYF.

Comment on this clonotype: A read error may account for a junction end that differs from germline. V and J are TRBV7-9 and TRBJ2-7; 9 bases line up with TRBD1. The germline V gene has CDR1 SEHNR and CDR2 FQNEAQ (reference sequence). The CDR3 runs 14 residues. This CDR3 is CTSQPGQGWSEQYF. Here the CDR3 DNA reads TGTACCAGTCAACCGGGACAGGGTTGGTCCGAGCAGTACTTC.

The CDR3 is CASGDGRGSYNEQFF. The CDR3 DNA reads as TGTGCCAGCGGAGATGGACGGGGCTCCTACAATGAGCAGTTCTTC. This chain joins TRBV7-9 and TRBJ2-1; D perhaps matches TRBD2 (5 bases). V shed 8 bases and J shed 0 bases, with 14 bases lying between them. The CDR3 runs 15 residues. Germline V gives CDR1 SEHNR, CDR2 FQNEAQ (reference sequence).

This clonotype was counted many times. The chain joins TRBV7-9 to TRBJ2-1; D perhaps matches TRBD1 (5 bases). V shed 2 bases and J shed 6 bases, with 26 bases lying between them. Germline CDR1 and CDR2: SEHNR and FQNEAQ (reference sequence). The CDR3 runs 19 residues. The DNA of the CDR3 is TGTGCCAGCAGCTTACTAGGGGATCCCAAAATTTTGCTTGCCAATGAGCAGTTCTTC. Translation gives CASSLLGDPKILLANEQFF.

This clonotype occurred a few times. This chain links TRBV6-2 or TRBV6-3 with TRBJ2-1; perhaps TRBD2 as D (6 bases). Trimming stripped 5 bases from V and 7 bases from J, with 30 bases between. The CDR3 extends over 19 amino acids. Germline loops: CDR1 MNHEY, CDR2 SVGEGT. CDR3 region: CASSPRVGPRPGLGNEQFF. The CDR3 bases are TGTGCCAGCAGTCCCAGGGTAGGGCCTCGGCCGGGACTGGGAAATGAGCAGTTCTTC.

The table lists this clonotype with a few counts. This sequence joins TRBV2 and TRBJ2-7, with 7 bases aligning to TRBD1. Germline V gene lookup returns CDR1 SNHLY and CDR2 FYNNEI. This CDR3 comprises 13 residues. V gave up 4 bases and J gave up 6 bases; unmatched junction bases: 6. CDR3 sequence: CASSGDSRREQYF. CDR3 nucleotides: TGTGCCAGCAGTGGGGACAGCCGGCGCGAGCAGTACTTC.

The sample holds a few counts of this clonotype. The chain carries TRBV13 and TRBJ2-3, with D perhaps given as TRBD1 or TRBD2 (5 bases each). V was clipped by 7 bases and J by 3 bases, with 11 bases between them. CDR3 length equals 13 residues. Germline CDR1 is PRHDT and CDR2 is FYEKMQ (reference sequence). The CDR3 region is CASTWGRTDTQYF. CDR3 sequence (DNA): TGTGCCAGCACTTGGGGGAGAACAGATACGCAGTATTTT. The variable domain in full, completed from reference TRBV13 and TRBJ2-3, reads AAGVIQSPRHLIKEKRETATLKCYPIPRHDTVYWYQQGPGQDPQFLISFYEKMQSDKGSIPDRFSAQQFSDYHSELNMSSLELGDSALYFCASTWGRTDTQYFGPGTRLTVL.

This clonotype was observed a few times. This sequence joins TRBV19 and TRBJ2-7, with 11 bases matching TRBD2. The V gene end was trimmed by 6 bases and the J gene end by 4 bases; junction bases not matched to a gene: 8. The length of the CDR3 is 15 residues. Germline V gives CDR1 LNHDA, CDR2 SQIVND (reference sequence). The CDR3 DNA sequence: TGTGCCAGTAGCGGCGGACTAGCGGGTCCGTACGAGCAGTACTTC. It translates to CASSGGLAGPYEQYF.